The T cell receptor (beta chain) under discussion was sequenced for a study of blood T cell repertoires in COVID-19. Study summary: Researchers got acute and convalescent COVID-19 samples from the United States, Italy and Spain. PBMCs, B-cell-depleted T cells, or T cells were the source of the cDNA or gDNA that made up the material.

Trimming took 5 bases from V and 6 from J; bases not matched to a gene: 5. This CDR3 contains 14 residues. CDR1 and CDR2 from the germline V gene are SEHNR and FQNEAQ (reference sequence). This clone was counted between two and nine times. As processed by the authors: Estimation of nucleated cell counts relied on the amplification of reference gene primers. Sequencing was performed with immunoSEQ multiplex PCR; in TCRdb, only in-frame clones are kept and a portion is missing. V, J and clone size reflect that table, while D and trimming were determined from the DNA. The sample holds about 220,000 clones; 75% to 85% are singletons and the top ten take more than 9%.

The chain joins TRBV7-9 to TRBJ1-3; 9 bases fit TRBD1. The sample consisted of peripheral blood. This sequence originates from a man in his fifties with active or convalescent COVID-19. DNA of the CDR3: TGTGCCAGCAGCCGGACAGGGGAGGAAAACACCATATATTTT. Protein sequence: CASSRTGEENTIYF.